The clone carrying this T cell receptor (beta chain) was seen only a few times. Together with a sample-barcoded 5' primer, a J-beta primer mix was included in a second PCR lasting about 7 to 12 cycles. A 12-random-nucleotide template-switch adaptor tagged each cDNA molecule. A single record per CDR3 protein comes from TCRdb applying MiXCR to the 5' RACE reads. The data contain just over 1 million distinct CDR3 sequences, 40% to 45% of them singletons. The data were taken from a study of blood T cells in healthy people across ages. The authors extracted at least 6 micrograms of total RNA per sample. The receptor was isolated from a woman aged 55-69 years in good health. Sequencing used blood.

In nucleotides, the CDR3 is TGTGCCAGCAGCCAATTTAGCGGGAGTTACGAGCAGTACTTC. Its translation is CASSQFSGSYEQYF. J is TRBJ2-7 and V is TRBV14; 9 positions match TRBD2. The ends lost 2 bases at V and 4 bases at J; junction bases unmatched: 3. The CDR3 runs 14 residues. Germline assignment: CDR1 SGHDN and CDR2 FVKESK.